The rows below give T cell receptor beta chains drawn from one sample of a study of pediatric ulcerative colitis. The data were produced by immunoSEQ multiplex PCR, yet TCRdb's version contains in-frame clones alone and is incomplete. Of about 36,000 clones in the sample, around 78% were seen once. Input material: gut tissue. All receptors derive from a boy younger than 18 with moderate ulcerative colitis. Each CDR3 is given with its conserved first and last residue. Fields, in order: J gene, V gene, CDR3 protein.

>TRBJ1-5|TRBV19
CASNYLGAYSNQPQHF
>TRBJ2-5|TRBV19
CASSGGLAGEETQYF
>TRBJ2-7|TRBV6-1
CASSLFFGESGEQYF
>TRBJ2-7|TRBV7-2
CASSSPLRGGSMHEQYF
>TRBJ1-1|TRBV27
CASSLVTNTEAFF
>TRBJ1-4|TRBV29-1
CSVEDTPQAGKLFF
>TRBJ2-7|TRBV18
CASSPRPAGVGEQYF
>TRBJ1-1|TRBV30
CAWSFMRPRGTEAFF
>TRBJ1-6|TRBV5-1
CASSLAGQGWGSPLHF
>TRBJ2-5|TRBV2
CASSALAGGPETQYF
>TRBJ2-1|TRBV27
CASSPTRQSNEQFF
>TRBJ1-5|TRBV18
CASSPSGTKYGQPQHF
>TRBJ2-7|TRBV19
CASSIPGRISEQYF
>TRBJ2-2|TRBV2
CASSETSSFGELFF
>TRBJ1-4|TRBV15
CATSKPGQGAAGGKLFF
>TRBJ2-7|TRBV5-1
CASTGGLGQGMGEQYF
>TRBJ2-5|TRBV10-3
CAISAGAGLETQYF
>TRBJ2-5|TRBV15
CATSRGLPPSTVSQYF
>TRBJ2-7|TRBV5-1
CASSLFQRGDYEQYF
>TRBJ1-1|TRBV6-5
CASSYSYSENTEAFF
>TRBJ1-4|TRBV5-1
CASSPDGGTNEKLFF
>TRBJ2-1|TRBV11-1
CASSLAGVNEQFF
>TRBJ2-1|TRBV5-1
CASSLARNYEQFF
>TRBJ2-7|TRBV10-3
CAGGSHSYEQYF
>TRBJ2-5|TRBV12-5
CASGSGTSGGPETQYF
>TRBJ2-1|TRBV18
CASSQTTEYNEQFF
>TRBJ2-5|TRBV4-1
CASSQSTTSGVQETQYF
>TRBJ2-7|TRBV19
CANSIDLSSSYEQYF
>TRBJ2-5|TRBV5-5
CASSPPRTGDQETQYF